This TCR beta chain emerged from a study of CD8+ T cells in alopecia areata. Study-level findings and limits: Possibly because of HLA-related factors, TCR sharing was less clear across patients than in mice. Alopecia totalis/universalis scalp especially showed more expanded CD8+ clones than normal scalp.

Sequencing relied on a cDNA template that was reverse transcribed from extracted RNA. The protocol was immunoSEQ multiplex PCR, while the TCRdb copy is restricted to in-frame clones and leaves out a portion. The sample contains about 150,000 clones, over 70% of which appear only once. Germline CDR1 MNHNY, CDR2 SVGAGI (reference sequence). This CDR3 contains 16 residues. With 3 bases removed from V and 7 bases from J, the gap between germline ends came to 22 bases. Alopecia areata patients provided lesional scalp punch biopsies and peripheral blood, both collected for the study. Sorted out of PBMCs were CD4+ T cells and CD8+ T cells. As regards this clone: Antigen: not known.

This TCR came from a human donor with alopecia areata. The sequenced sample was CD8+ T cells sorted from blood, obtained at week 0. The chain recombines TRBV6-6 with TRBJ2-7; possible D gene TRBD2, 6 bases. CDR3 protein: CASSYRDSQKGREQYF. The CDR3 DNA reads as TGTGCCAGCAGTTATCGGGACTCGCAAAAGGGGAGGGAGCAGTACTTC.